This T cell receptor (beta chain) was documented in a study of a mutant IDH1 vaccine in newly diagnosed glioma (dated by TCRdb to about 2021). Looking at the study overall: Patients were given eight vaccinations, in weeks 1, 3, 5, 7, 11, 15, 19 and 23, which matched visits V03 through V10. Vaccination was initiated 4-6 weeks after radiotherapy alone, or concurrently with temozolomide cycles in the chemotherapy-containing groups. The roughly 30 treated patients were roughly 62% male and about 38% female, with a mean age of about 43 years. Prior to enrollment, standard therapy consisting of radiotherapy alone, temozolomide alone, or radiochemotherapy with temozolomide had been administered to patients, with the combination being received by most patients. Peripheral blood was drawn at six visits: V03 (baseline), V05, V07, V10, V12 and V13. Longitudinal TCRB deep sequencing was performed for roughly 27 treated patients wherever samples were available for exploratory analyses.

Receptors were amplified or captured by the immunoSEQ multiplex PCR assay. Rearranged TCR beta chain sequences were amplified using the hsTCRB Kit according to the manufacturer's protocol. An Illumina MiSeq was used to sequence the TCRB libraries. The study's own analysis went as follows. Demultiplexing, trimming and gene mapping were performed with the kit vendor's proprietary platform. TCRdb's version of the immuneACCESS table is confined to in-frame rearrangements and falls short of the full clone set. An unresolved V gene accounts for under half of the shortfall where checked; the remainder is of unknown origin. V and J calls and clone size are as listed in that table; D and trimming were resolved from the DNA. Recorded for this sample are 32,000 or so clones; about 80% of them occurred a single time. Clones ranked in the top ten supply more than 20% of the sample. V is reduced by 2 bases and J by 5 bases, leaving a spacing of 7 bases between them. The CDR3 contains 13 residues, cysteine and phenylalanine counted. CDR3 DNA only is kept here, 39 bases in frame from base 1. Per the germline V gene, SGHTA is the CDR1 and FQGNSA is the CDR2.

Worth noting for this clone: Its recognized antigen is unknown. No clone much larger than this one lies a single base away; base qualities are absent.

In the paper's terms, the time point label means: week 5, during vaccination. Each vaccine dose, consisting of 300 ug of a 20-mer mutant IDH1 peptide in Montanide, was administered subcutaneously with topical imiquimod. Donors had newly diagnosed WHO grade 3 or 4 IDH1-mutant astrocytomas with loss of nuclear ATRX. The samples were drawn from NOA16, a multicentre, single-arm, open-label phase I trial in Germany that tested a mutant IDH1 peptide vaccine in humans for the first time. Genomic DNA for TCRB sequencing was extracted from EDTA blood using the DNeasy Blood and Tissue Kit. Paper-wide results and their limitations: Immune responses induced by the vaccine were seen in approximately 93% of patients across multiple MHC alleles. Selection of PBMC samples for TCRB deep sequencing was based on availability. It was noted by the authors that analyses of patient blood samples could not be reproduced owing to sample limitations. Pseudoprogression seemed to be unrelated to changes in the top peripheral T cell clonotypes found by TCRB sequencing.

The source was PBMCs, collected from a glioma patient whose treatment included an IDH1 peptide vaccine. The TCR was taken from a man aged 25 to 40 with glioma. This chain is built from TRBV7-2 and TRBJ1-5, with the D gene too uncertain to name. The CDR3 has the sequence CASSLSSHQPQHF. The DNA sequence reads TGTGCCAGCAGCTTATCAAGCCATCAGCCCCAGCATTTT.